A single sample gave rise to the 2 T cell receptor beta chains below, sequenced in a study of cytomegalovirus exposure and HLA in healthy donors. Primers: 60 Vbeta forward and 13 Jbeta reverse. Assay used: immunoSEQ multiplex PCR; TCRdb lists only in-frame clones, some missing. This table has roughly 170,000 clones, approximately 85% appearing once. Sequencing was done on a sample of PBMCs. These receptor sequences come from a girl between 5 and 17 years old in good health and CMV-seropositive.

The rearrangement links TRBV19 to TRBJ1-5; 12 positions match TRBD1. Germline V lookup: CDR1 LNHDA, CDR2 SQIVND (reference sequence). CDR3 length equals 17 residues. The V and J ends lost 3 bases and 0 bases, in that order; junction bases with no gene match: 3. The CDR3 loop reads CASSMGQGAHSNQPQHF. CDR3 coding DNA: TGTGCCAGTAGTATGGGACAGGGGGCTCATAGCAATCAGCCCCAGCATTTT.

The chain carries TRBV7-9 and TRBJ2-5; the match to TRBD2 covers 9 bases. The CDR3 sequence is 16 residues long. Germline assignment: CDR1 SEHNR and CDR2 FQNEAQ (reference sequence). J was trimmed by 5 bases and V by 3 bases; bases with no gene match: 10. The CDR3 loop is CASSFAGLAPRETQYF. The CDR3, as DNA: TGTGCCAGCAGCTTCGCAGGACTAGCGCCGAGGGAGACCCAGTACTTC.